The 27 T cell receptor beta chains below come from one sample, sequenced in a study of cytomegalovirus exposure and HLA in healthy donors. Profiling relied on immunoSEQ multiplex PCR, and the TCRdb table lists in-frame clones only, not all of them. Of about 180,000 clones listed, 86% are singletons. Specimen: PBMCs. The receptors were sampled from a young man in good health and CMV-seropositive.

The rearrangement uses TRBV7-2 and TRBJ2-7, with D unclear. The CDR3 is 12 residues long. Per the germline V gene, CDR1 is SGHTA and CDR2 is FQGNSA. V lost 0 bases and J 4 bases, leaving 4 bases between the germline ends. The chain's CDR3 is CASSLARYEQYF. In nucleotides, the CDR3 is TGTGCCAGCAGCTTAGCCCGTTACGAGCAGTACTTC.

This clone has a handful of counts. The rearrangement joins TRBV5-6 to TRBJ1-1, with D perhaps TRBD1 (5 bases). Germline loops: CDR1 SGHDT, CDR2 YYEEEE. The V end lost 4 bases, the J end lost 0 bases, and 13 bases lay between the germline ends. This CDR3 has 15 residues. CDR3 bases: TGTGCCAGCAGCCCTTTCGACAGCCTGAACACTGAAGCTTTCTTT. Its protein product is CASSPFDSLNTEAFF.

The chain couples TRBV2 to TRBJ1-4, with 8 bases lining up with TRBD1. CDR1 is SNHLY and CDR2 is FYNNEI in the germline V gene. The CDR3 sequence is 14 residues long. Losses at the gene ends were 4 bases for V and 5 bases for J; bases not matched to a gene: 3. CDR3 in amino acids: CASSVRTGNEKLFF. DNA for the CDR3: TGTGCCAGCAGTGTCAGGACAGGGAATGAAAAACTGTTTTTT.

CDR3 loop: CASGEGDEQFF. In nucleotides, the CDR3 is TGTGCCAGCGGGGAGGGTGATGAGCAGTTCTTC. The rearrangement links TRBV27 to TRBJ2-1; TRBD2 agrees at 7 bases. The germline gives CDR1 MNHEY, CDR2 SMNVEV (reference sequence). This CDR3 spans 11 amino acids. J lost 8 bases, V lost 8 bases, and 3 bases had no gene match.

This clone was counted only a few times. The chain combines TRBV30 with TRBJ2-7; D perhaps matches TRBD1 (5 bases). Germline-derived CDR1 and CDR2 are GTSNPN and SVGIG (reference sequence). Trimming cost V 0 bases and J 3 bases, with 12 bases left between them. The CDR3 has 14 amino acids. CDR3 region: CAWSVQVRSYEQYF. In nucleotides, the CDR3 is TGTGCCTGGAGTGTACAGGTTCGAAGCTACGAGCAGTACTTC.

This clone was recorded a few times. The DNA of the CDR3 is TGTGCCAGCAGTTCAGAGGGATTGGGATCCTCACCCCTCCACTTT. Amino acid sequence: CASSSEGLGSSPLHF. The chain employs TRBV6-5 and TRBJ1-6; D call uncertain. Germline CDR1 reads MNHEY; CDR2 reads SVGAGI. The CDR3 has 15 residues. With 4 bases removed from V and 10 bases from J, the gap between germline ends came to 17 bases.

V and J are TRBV9 and TRBJ2-2; D possibly corresponds to TRBD1 (5 bases). CDR1 SGDLS and CDR2 YYNGEE come from the germline V gene. The CDR3 is made up of 16 amino acids. The V end was cut by 4 bases, the J end by 0 bases, with 13 bases between. CDR3 sequence: CASSPARGSNTGELFF. DNA for the CDR3: TGTGCCAGCAGCCCCGCTAGGGGTTCGAACACCGGGGAGCTGTTTTTT.

This clone appeared once. The DNA of the CDR3 is TGTGCCAGCTCGAGCGGGGGAAACTCCTACGAGCAGTACTTC. Translating gives CASSSGGNSYEQYF. This chain uses TRBV6-1 with TRBJ2-7, with 8 bases aligning to TRBD2. Per the germline V gene, CDR1 is MNHNS and CDR2 is SASEGT. Trimming at V came to 8 bases and at J to 0 bases, leaving 6 bases not matched to a gene. CDR3 length: 14 residues.

This clone was picked up one time. The chain combines TRBV29-1 with TRBJ2-7, with 11 bases that match TRBD2. The CDR3 sequence is 14 residues long. CDR1 SQVTM and CDR2 ANQGSEA come from the germline V gene. The trim removed 6 bases at V and 4 bases at J, leaving 8 bases unmatched. CDR3 protein: CSVPATSGTYEQYF. CDR3 nucleotides: TGCAGCGTACCCGCGACTAGCGGGACTTACGAGCAGTACTTC.

The chain combines TRBV7-9 with TRBJ2-1, with D perhaps TRBD1 (6 bases). Trimming shortened V by 5 bases and J by 0 bases, and 11 bases separated the two germline ends. The CDR3 is 15 amino acids. CDR1 is SEHNR and CDR2 is FQNEAQ in the germline V gene (reference sequence). The CDR3 here is CASSLTGSSYNEQFF. In nucleotides, the CDR3 is TGTGCCAGCAGCCTGACAGGCAGCTCCTACAATGAGCAGTTCTTC.

This rearrangement joins TRBV14 to TRBJ1-2, with D perhaps TRBD1 (6 bases). With 6 bases removed from V and 8 bases from J, the gap between germline ends came to 13 bases. Germline V gene lookup returns CDR1 SGHDN and CDR2 FVKESK. This CDR3 has 12 residues. The CDR3 nucleotides read TGTGCCAGCAGGAAAGGGGGGGACGGCTACACCTTC. This translates into CASRKGGDGYTF.

The J gene is TRBJ2-7, the V gene TRBV20-1, with TRBD2 as a possible D gene (5 bases). Germline loops: CDR1 DFQATT, CDR2 SNEGSKA (reference sequence). The CDR3 length is 11 residues. The CDR3 DNA follows: TGCAGCGCGAGAGGGAGTTACGAGCAGTACTTC. It specifies CSARGSYEQYF.

The chain is built from TRBV5-1 and TRBJ1-1, with a possible D match to TRBD1 (6 bases). Trimming removed 4 bases at V and 0 bases at J, with 7 bases between. The germline gives CDR1 SGHRS, CDR2 YFSETQ. The CDR3 runs to 13 residues. Written as DNA, the CDR3 is TGCGCCAGCAGCCGGGACATGAACACTGAAGCTTTCTTT. It codes for CASSRDMNTEAFF.

The chain joins TRBV6-5 to TRBJ1-5; 7 nucleotides align to TRBD1. The germline CDR1 and CDR2 sequences are MNHEY and SVGAGI. CDR3 size: 14 residues. After removal of 7 bases from V and 5 bases from J, the junction contained 8 bases not matched to a gene. The CDR3 sequence is CASTSGTEYQPQHF. CDR3 sequence (DNA): TGTGCCAGCACCTCCGGGACAGAGTATCAGCCCCAGCATTTT.

The chain joins TRBV5-1 to TRBJ1-4, with 10 nucleotides matching TRBD1. V dropped 3 bases and J dropped 8; count of bases not matched to a gene: 1. CDR1 SGHRS and CDR2 YFSETQ come from the germline V gene. The length of the CDR3 is 13 residues. The CDR3 loop reads CASSSGQGEKLFF. The CDR3 DNA reads TGCGCCAGCAGCTCGGGACAGGGGGAAAAACTGTTTTTT.

This chain's CDR3 is CASREGSRNIQYF. CDR3 nucleotide sequence: TGTGCCAGCAGGGAGGGGTCGAGGAACATTCAGTACTTC. This rearrangement joins TRBV6-1 to TRBJ2-4, with D perhaps TRBD2 (6 bases). The V and J ends lost 6 bases and 7 bases respectively, with 13 bases between them. Looked up from germline, CDR1 is MNHNS and CDR2 is SASEGT. There are 13 residues in the CDR3.

Comments on this clone: Other DNA sequences of this sample code for an identical CDR3. The chain couples TRBV9 to TRBJ1-2; TRBD1 aligns across 7 bases. The CDR3 is 13 residues long. Looked up from germline, CDR1 is SGDLS and CDR2 is YYNGEE. V trimming: 0 bases; J trimming: 4 bases; junction bases outside the gene matches: 0. CDR3 region: CASSVGQGYGYTF. In nucleotides, the CDR3 is TGTGCCAGCAGCGTAGGACAGGGCTATGGCTACACCTTC.

This clone was observed a few times. V gene TRBV6-5 combines with J gene TRBJ2-2; D is unclear. Germline loops: CDR1 MNHEY, CDR2 SVGAGI. V was trimmed by 5 bases and J by 7 bases, leaving 14 bases between them. The CDR3 covers 14 residues. CDR3 sequence reads: CASSPTGQHGELFF. CDR3 in DNA: TGTGCCAGCAGTCCCACTGGGCAGCACGGGGAGCTGTTTTTT.

V usage is TRBV7-2 and J usage is TRBJ2-6; 8 bases fit TRBD2. Germline CDR1 SGHTA, CDR2 FQGNSA. The CDR3 consists of 15 residues. J lost 0 bases, V lost 10 bases, and 5 bases had no gene match. CDR3 sequence (DNA): TGTGCCACCGGGACTAGGAACTCTGGGGCCAACGTCCTGACTTTC. Translated, it gives CATGTRNSGANVLTF.

The rearrangement joins TRBV29-1 to TRBJ1-2; a possible D gene is TRBD1 (6 bases). CDR3 size: 12 residues. The germline V gene has CDR1 SQVTM and CDR2 ANQGSEA. V was shortened by 8 bases and J by 7 bases, with 17 bases between the two germline ends. The CDR3 sequence: CSTRTVVSGYTF. The CDR3 coding sequence is TGCAGCACACGGACAGTGGTTTCTGGCTACACCTTC.

The genes are TRBV9 and TRBJ1-1; TRBD1 matches 10 bases. J was trimmed by 7 bases and V by 0 bases; bases with no gene match: 0. From germline, CDR1 is SGDLS and CDR2 YYNGEE. The CDR3 has 13 residues. CDR3 sequence reads: CASSVGTGGEAFF. The CDR3 nucleotides are TGTGCCAGCAGCGTAGGGACAGGGGGTGAAGCTTTCTTT.

The CDR3 protein is CASRLEWDSNQPQHF. The CDR3 region has the DNA TGTGCCAGCAGGCTAGAGTGGGACTCCAATCAGCCCCAGCATTTT. The V and J genes are TRBV27 and TRBJ1-5, with D maybe TRBD1 (5 bases). This CDR3 is 15 amino acids long. From germline, CDR1 is MNHEY and CDR2 SMNVEV (reference sequence). Trimming removed 6 bases from V and 3 bases from J, with 15 bases in between.

The chain carries TRBV27 and TRBJ2-5; tentative D call: TRBD1 (6 bases). The germline V gene encodes CDR1 MNHEY and CDR2 SMNVEV (reference sequence). The CDR3 covers 14 residues. V lost 3 bases and J 3 bases, leaving 11 bases between the germline ends. The CDR3 loop reads CASSFLGAKETQYF. The CDR3 coding sequence is TGTGCCAGCAGTTTTCTGGGGGCGAAAGAGACCCAGTACTTC.

This chain connects TRBV6-5 to TRBJ2-7; TRBD1 agrees at 7 bases. CDR3 length equals 15 residues. J lost 2 bases, V lost 2 bases, and 6 bases had no gene match. CDR1 MNHEY and CDR2 SVGAGI come from the germline V gene. The CDR3 here is CASSYTWDRPYEQYF. Here the CDR3 DNA reads TGTGCCAGCAGTTACACCTGGGACAGACCCTACGAGCAGTACTTC.

The V and J genes are TRBV10-3 and TRBJ1-2, with no clear D. CDR1 is ENHRY and CDR2 is SYGVKD in the germline V gene. The length of the CDR3 is 12 residues. Deletions cut 6 bases from V and 3 bases from J, with 8 bases between. The CDR3 reads CAISIQDYGYTF. The CDR3 DNA sequence: TGTGCCATCAGCATCCAGGACTATGGCTACACCTTC.

V is TRBV19 and J is TRBJ2-1, with D perhaps matching TRBD2 (6 bases). V shed 6 bases and J shed 10 bases, with 22 bases lying between them. The germline V gene has CDR1 LNHDA and CDR2 SQIVND (reference sequence). The CDR3 extends over 15 amino acids. This chain's CDR3 is CASRKAGSKDGEQFF. CDR3 in DNA: TGTGCCAGTAGGAAGGCGGGGTCGAAGGACGGGGAGCAGTTCTTC.

The chain recombines TRBV29-1 with TRBJ1-2, with TRBD1 as a possible D gene (5 bases). The CDR3 totals 13 residues. Germline V gene data show CDR1 as SQVTM and CDR2 as ANQGSEA. V was trimmed by 7 bases and J by 6 bases, leaving 18 bases between them. CDR3: CSAPRPGNNGYTF. The CDR3 bases are TGCAGCGCTCCCAGGCCAGGGAATAATGGCTACACCTTC. Supplemented by reference TRBV29-1 and TRBJ1-2, the full variable domain reads SAVISQKPSRDICQRGTSLTIQCQVDSQVTMMFWYRQQPGQSLTLIATANQGSEATYESGFVIDKFPISRPNLTFSTLTVSNMSPEDSSIYLCSAPRPGNNGYTFGSGTRLTVV.